This TCR beta chain was found in a study of blood T cells in healthy people across ages. A second 7 to 11 cycle PCR used barcoded and J-beta primers. TCRdb redid the calling of the 5' RACE reads with MiXCR, one entry per CDR3 protein. This table holds more than 650,000 distinct CDR3 sequences, about 20% found once. This clonotype appeared a few times. Sequencing used blood. This sequence was found in a man in his sixties or seventies in good health.

The CDR3 nucleotides are TGCGCCAGCAGCCCGATGGGACAGAATGAAAAACTGTTTTTT. This codes for CASSPMGQNEKLFF. This chain links TRBV5-1 with TRBJ1-4, with TRBD1 identical over 7 bases. The CDR3 is 14 amino acids. Germline V gene data show CDR1 as SGHRS and CDR2 as YFSETQ. V gave up 4 bases and J gave up 5 bases; unmatched junction bases: 5.